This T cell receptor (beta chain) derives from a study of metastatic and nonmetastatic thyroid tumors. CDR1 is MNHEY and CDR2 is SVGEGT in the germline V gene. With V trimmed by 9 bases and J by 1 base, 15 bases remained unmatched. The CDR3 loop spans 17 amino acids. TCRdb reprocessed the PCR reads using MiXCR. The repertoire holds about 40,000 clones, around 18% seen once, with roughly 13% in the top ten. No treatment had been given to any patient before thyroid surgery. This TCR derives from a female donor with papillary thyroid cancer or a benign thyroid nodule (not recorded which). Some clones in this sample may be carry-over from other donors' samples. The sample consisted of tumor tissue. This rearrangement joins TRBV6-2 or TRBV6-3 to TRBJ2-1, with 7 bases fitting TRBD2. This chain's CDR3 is CASREGAGPVSYNEQFF. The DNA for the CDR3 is TGTGCCAGTCGAGAGGGAGCGGGACCGGTGTCCTACAATGAGCAGTTCTTC.